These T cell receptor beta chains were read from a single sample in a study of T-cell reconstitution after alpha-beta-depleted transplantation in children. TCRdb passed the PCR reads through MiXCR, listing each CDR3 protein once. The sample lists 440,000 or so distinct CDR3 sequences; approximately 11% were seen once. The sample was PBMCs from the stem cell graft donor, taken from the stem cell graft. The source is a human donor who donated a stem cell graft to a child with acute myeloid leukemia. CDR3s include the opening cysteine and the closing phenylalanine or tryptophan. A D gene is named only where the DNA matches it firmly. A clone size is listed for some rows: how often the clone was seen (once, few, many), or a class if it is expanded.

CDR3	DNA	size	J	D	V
CASSTGGATTDTQYF	TGTGCCAGTAGTACGGGGGGAGCAACCACAGATACGCAGTATTTT	NA	TRBJ2-3	TRBD2	TRBV19
CASSFGTGYESYTF	TGTGCCAGCAGTTTTGGGACAGGGTATGAGAGCTACACCTTC	NA	TRBJ1-2	TRBD1	TRBV12-3/TRBV12-4
CSARTGNYEQYF	TGCAGTGCTCGGACAGGGAACTACGAGCAGTACTTC	NA	TRBJ2-7	TRBD1	TRBV20-1
CAISESGGNGNTIYF	TGTGCCATCAGTGAGTCAGGAGGAAATGGAAACACCATATATTTT	few	TRBJ1-3	NA	TRBV10-3
CASSLAWGDEQFF	TGCGCCAGCAGCTTGGCTTGGGGAGATGAGCAGTTCTTC	many	TRBJ2-1	NA	TRBV5-1
CASSLGVGIGTEAFF	TGTGCCAGCAGCTTAGGGGTGGGGATCGGCACTGAAGCTTTCTTT	NA	TRBJ1-1	NA	TRBV7-2
CASTPSGLPYEQYF	TGTGCCAGCACTCCCTCAGGGCTTCCCTACGAGCAGTACTTC	NA	TRBJ2-7	NA	TRBV12-3/TRBV12-4
CSVARTGDLTDTQYF	TGCAGCGTTGCTAGGACAGGGGACCTCACAGATACGCAGTATTTT	NA	TRBJ2-3	TRBD1	TRBV29-1
CSARDPRVGGNEQFF	TGCAGTGCTAGAGATCCCCGGGTGGGAGGGAATGAGCAGTTCTTC	NA	TRBJ2-1	TRBD2	TRBV20-1
CASKGGGPSSYNEQFF	TGTGCCAGCAAAGGCGGGGGGCCCAGCTCCTACAATGAGCAGTTCTTC	NA	TRBJ2-1	TRBD2	TRBV7-9
CSARQGSRYGYTF	TGCAGTGCGAGACAGGGGAGTCGGTATGGCTACACCTTC	NA	TRBJ1-2	TRBD1	TRBV20-1
CASSLVGEEGYTF	TGCGCCAGCAGCTTAGTTGGGGAGGAGGGCTACACCTTC	many	TRBJ1-2	NA	TRBV5-1
CASSEPPAGGRTDTQYF	TGTGCCAGCAGTGAACCCCCAGCGGGGGGGCGGACAGATACGCAGTATTTT	NA	TRBJ2-3	TRBD2	TRBV25-1
CASSLTVDGQTNEKLFF	TGTGCCAGCAGCTTAACCGTAGACGGGCAGACTAATGAAAAACTGTTTTTT	many	TRBJ1-4	NA	TRBV7-9
CASSSGYGDTF	TGTGCCAGCAGTTCCGGCTATGGCGACACCTTC	NA	TRBJ1-2	NA	TRBV6-2/TRBV6-3
CASSLEFRGSRRASYNEQFF	TGTGCCAGCAGCTTAGAATTCAGGGGGTCGCGGAGGGCCTCCTACAATGAGCAGTTCTTC	many	TRBJ2-1	NA	TRBV7-8
CASSLDRVDTEAFF	TGCGCCAGCAGCTTGGACAGGGTGGACACTGAAGCTTTCTTT	many	TRBJ1-1	NA	TRBV5-1
CASSPQGHTQYF	TGTGCCAGCAGTCCACAGGGGCATACGCAGTATTTT	many	TRBJ2-3	TRBD1	TRBV12-3/TRBV12-4
CASSRTLSDRGGRNEQFF	TGTGCCAGCAGCCGAACCCTCTCCGACAGGGGAGGTAGGAATGAGCAGTTCTTC	NA	TRBJ2-1	TRBD1	TRBV16
CASSLGDRQSDIQYF	TGTGCCAGCAGTTTGGGGGATCGTCAGTCGGACATTCAGTACTTC	many	TRBJ2-4	NA	TRBV12-3/TRBV12-4
CASSPRTGPVSGNTIYF	TGTGCCAGCAGTCCGAGGACAGGGCCCGTCTCTGGAAACACCATATATTTT	NA	TRBJ1-3	TRBD1	TRBV12-3/TRBV12-4
CASSRPISNQPQHF	TGTGCCAGCAGTCGACCGATAAGCAATCAGCCCCAGCATTTT	NA	TRBJ1-5	NA	TRBV28
CASSISAGGYEQYF	TGTGCCAGCTCAATATCAGCGGGAGGGTACGAGCAGTACTTC	NA	TRBJ2-7	TRBD2	TRBV18
CASSLETVGGYEQYF	TGTGCCAGCAGCTTAGAAACCGTGGGGGGCTACGAGCAGTACTTC	few	TRBJ2-7	NA	TRBV7-3
CSATAGELAGGEQFF	TGCAGTGCCACCGCGGGGGAACTAGCGGGAGGTGAGCAGTTCTTC	few	TRBJ2-1	TRBD2	TRBV20-1
CASSPLSSQSTEAFF	TGTGCCAGCTCACCATTATCCAGTCAGAGCACTGAAGCTTTCTTT	NA	TRBJ1-1	NA	TRBV18
CSASPGPQETQYF	TGCAGTGCTAGTCCCGGGCCACAAGAGACCCAGTACTTC	NA	TRBJ2-5	NA	TRBV20-1
CASSARVGDVGELFF	TGCGCCAGCAGCGCCAGGGTCGGGGACGTTGGGGAGCTGTTTTTT	NA	TRBJ2-2	NA	TRBV5-1
CASRWTGENEQFF	TGTGCCAGCAGGTGGACAGGAGAGAATGAGCAGTTCTTC	NA	TRBJ2-1	TRBD1	TRBV7-9
CASSLGLAAHEQFF	TGCGCCAGCAGCTTGGGACTAGCGGCTCATGAGCAGTTCTTC	few	TRBJ2-1	TRBD2	TRBV5-1
CAWSVLSGRADTQYF	TGTGCCTGGAGTGTACTTAGCGGGAGAGCAGATACGCAGTATTTT	NA	TRBJ2-3	TRBD2	TRBV30
CATLNGGYGYTF	TGTGCCACCTTGAATGGGGGGTATGGCTACACCTTC	few	TRBJ1-2	NA	TRBV27
CASSQYSGGSGNTIYF	TGCGCCAGCAGCCAATATTCAGGGGGCTCTGGAAACACCATATATTTT	NA	TRBJ1-3	TRBD1	TRBV4-1
CASSFARRGTDTQYF	TGTGCCAGTAGTTTCGCCCGGAGGGGCACAGATACGCAGTATTTT	few	TRBJ2-3	NA	TRBV19
CASRTGWEQFF	TGTGCCAGCAGAACGGGGTGGGAGCAGTTCTTC	few	TRBJ2-1	NA	TRBV6-5
CSASVLQGIAYEQYF	TGCAGTGCTAGTGTCCTACAGGGGATCGCCTACGAGCAGTACTTC	NA	TRBJ2-7	TRBD1	TRBV20-1
CASSPGREQFF	TGTGCCAGCAGTCCCGGCAGGGAGCAGTTCTTC	few	TRBJ2-1	NA	TRBV12-3/TRBV12-4
CASRQDFQETQYF	TGCGCCAGCCGGCAGGATTTCCAAGAGACCCAGTACTTC	many	TRBJ2-5	NA	TRBV5-1
CASSYSSGTGPTNYGYTF	TGTGCCAGCAGTTACTCTTCCGGCACAGGGCCCACCAACTATGGCTACACCTTC	few	TRBJ1-2	NA	TRBV6-5
CASSSFGEQYF	TGTGCCAGCAGTTCGTTCGGCGAGCAGTACTTC	NA	TRBJ2-7	NA	TRBV6-5
CASSQDPGGRYDSGANVLTF	TGTGCCAGCAGCCAAGATCCCGGGGGCAGATATGACTCTGGGGCCAACGTCCTGACTTTC	few	TRBJ2-6	NA	TRBV4-2
CSASRGLSQPQHF	TGCAGTGCTAGCAGGGGGCTGAGTCAGCCCCAGCATTTT	few	TRBJ1-5	TRBD1	TRBV20-1